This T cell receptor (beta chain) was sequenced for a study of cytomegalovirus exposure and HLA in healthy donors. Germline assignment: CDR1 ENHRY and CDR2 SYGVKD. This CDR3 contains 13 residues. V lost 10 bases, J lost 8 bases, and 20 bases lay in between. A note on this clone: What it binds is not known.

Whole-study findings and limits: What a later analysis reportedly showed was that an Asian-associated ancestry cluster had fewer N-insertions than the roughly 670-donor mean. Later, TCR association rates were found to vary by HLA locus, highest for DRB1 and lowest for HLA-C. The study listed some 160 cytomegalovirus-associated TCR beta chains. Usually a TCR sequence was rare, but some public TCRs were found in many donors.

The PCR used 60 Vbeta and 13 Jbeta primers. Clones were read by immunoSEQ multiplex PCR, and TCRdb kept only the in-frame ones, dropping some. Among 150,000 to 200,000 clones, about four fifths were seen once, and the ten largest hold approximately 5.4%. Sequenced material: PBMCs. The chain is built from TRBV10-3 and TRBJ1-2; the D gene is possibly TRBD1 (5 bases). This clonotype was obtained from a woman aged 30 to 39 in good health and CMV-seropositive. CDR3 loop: CATTEGREVGYTF. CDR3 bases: TGTGCCACCACGGAGGGCAGGGAAGTAGGCTACACCTTC.